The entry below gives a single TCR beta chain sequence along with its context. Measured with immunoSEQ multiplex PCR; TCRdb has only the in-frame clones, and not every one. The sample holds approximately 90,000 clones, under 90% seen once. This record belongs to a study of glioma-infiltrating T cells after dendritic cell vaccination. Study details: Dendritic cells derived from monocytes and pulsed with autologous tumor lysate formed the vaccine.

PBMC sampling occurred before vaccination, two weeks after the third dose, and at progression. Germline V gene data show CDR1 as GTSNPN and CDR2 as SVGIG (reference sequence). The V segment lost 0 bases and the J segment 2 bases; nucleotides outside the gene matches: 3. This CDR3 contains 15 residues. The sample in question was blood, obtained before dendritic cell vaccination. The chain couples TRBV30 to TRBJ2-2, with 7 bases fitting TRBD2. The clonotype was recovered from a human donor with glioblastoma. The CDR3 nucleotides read TGTGCCTGGAGTGTTGGCGGGAGTAACACCGGGGAGCTGTTTTTT. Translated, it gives CAWSVGGSNTGELFF.